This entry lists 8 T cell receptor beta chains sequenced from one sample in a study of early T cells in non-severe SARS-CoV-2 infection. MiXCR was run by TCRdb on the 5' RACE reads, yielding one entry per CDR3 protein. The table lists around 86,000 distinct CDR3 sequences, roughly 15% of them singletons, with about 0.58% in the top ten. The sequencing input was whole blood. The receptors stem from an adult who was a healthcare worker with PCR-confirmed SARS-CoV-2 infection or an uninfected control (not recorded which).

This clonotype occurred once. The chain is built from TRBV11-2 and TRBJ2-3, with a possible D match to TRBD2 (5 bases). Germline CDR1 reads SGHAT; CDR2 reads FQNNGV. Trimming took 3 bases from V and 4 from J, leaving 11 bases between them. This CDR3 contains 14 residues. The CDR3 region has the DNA TGTGCCAGCAGCTTTTCCCCGAGGGCAGATACGCAGTATTTT. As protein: CASSFSPRADTQYF.

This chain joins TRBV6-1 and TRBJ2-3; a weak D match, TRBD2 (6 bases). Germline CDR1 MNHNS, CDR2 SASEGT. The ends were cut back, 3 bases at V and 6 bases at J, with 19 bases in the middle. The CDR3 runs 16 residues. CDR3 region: CASSELAVWGRDTQYF. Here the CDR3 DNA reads TGTGCCAGCAGTGAGTTAGCCGTGTGGGGGAGGGATACGCAGTATTTT.

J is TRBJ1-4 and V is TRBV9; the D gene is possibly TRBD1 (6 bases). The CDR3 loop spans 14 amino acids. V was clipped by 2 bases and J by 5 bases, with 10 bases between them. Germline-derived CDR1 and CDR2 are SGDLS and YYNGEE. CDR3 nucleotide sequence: TGTGCCAGCAGCGTTAGTCAGGGGAATGAAAAACTGTTTTTT. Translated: CASSVSQGNEKLFF.

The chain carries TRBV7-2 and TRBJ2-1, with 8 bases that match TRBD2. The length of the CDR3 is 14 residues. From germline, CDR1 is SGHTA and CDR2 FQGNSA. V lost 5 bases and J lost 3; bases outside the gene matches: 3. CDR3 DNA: TGTGCCAGCAGCCACGCGGGAGGCTACAATGAGCAGTTCTTC. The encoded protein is CASSHAGGYNEQFF.

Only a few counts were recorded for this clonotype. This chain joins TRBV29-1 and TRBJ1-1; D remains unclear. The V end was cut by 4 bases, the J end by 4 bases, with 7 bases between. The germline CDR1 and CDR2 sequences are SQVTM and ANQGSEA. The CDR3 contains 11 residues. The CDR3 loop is CSVAASTEAFF. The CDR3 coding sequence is TGCAGCGTTGCAGCGAGCACTGAAGCTTTCTTT.

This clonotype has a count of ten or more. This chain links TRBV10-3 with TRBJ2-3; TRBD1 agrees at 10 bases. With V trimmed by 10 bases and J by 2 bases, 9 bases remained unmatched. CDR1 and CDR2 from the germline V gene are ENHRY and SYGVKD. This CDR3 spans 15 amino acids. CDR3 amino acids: CATGAGQGITDTQYF. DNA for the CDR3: TGTGCCACCGGCGCGGGACAGGGGATCACAGATACGCAGTATTTT.

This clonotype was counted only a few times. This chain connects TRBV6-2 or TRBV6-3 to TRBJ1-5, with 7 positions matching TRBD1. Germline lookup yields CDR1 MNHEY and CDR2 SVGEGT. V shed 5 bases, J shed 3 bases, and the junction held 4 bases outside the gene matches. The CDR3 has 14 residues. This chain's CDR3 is CASSRGQINQPQHF. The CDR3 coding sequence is TGTGCCAGCAGTCGGGGACAGATCAATCAGCCCCAGCATTTT.

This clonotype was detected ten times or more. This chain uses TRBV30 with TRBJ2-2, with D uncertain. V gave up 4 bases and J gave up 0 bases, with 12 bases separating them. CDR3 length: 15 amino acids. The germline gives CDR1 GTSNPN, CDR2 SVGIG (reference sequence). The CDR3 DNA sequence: TGTGCCTGGAATATTGGACGGACGAACACCGGGGAGCTGTTTTTT. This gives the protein CAWNIGRTNTGELFF. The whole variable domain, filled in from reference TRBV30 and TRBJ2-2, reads SQTIHQWPATLVQPVGSPLSLECTVEGTSNPNLYWYRQAAGRGLQLLFYSVGIGQISSEVPQNLSASRPQDRQFILSSKKLLLSDSGFYLCAWNIGRTNTGELFFGEGSRLTVL.